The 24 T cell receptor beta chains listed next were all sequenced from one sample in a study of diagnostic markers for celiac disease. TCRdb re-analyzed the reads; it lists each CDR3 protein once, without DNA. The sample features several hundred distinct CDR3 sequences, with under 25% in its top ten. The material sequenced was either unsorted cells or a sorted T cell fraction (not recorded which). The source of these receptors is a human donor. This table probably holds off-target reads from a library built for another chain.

CDR3 amino acids: CASSYQGARDQPQHF. V usage is TRBV6-6 and J usage is TRBJ1-5; absent DNA, TCRdb's TRBD1 call cannot be checked. Germline V gene data show CDR1 as MNHNY and CDR2 as SVGAGI (reference sequence). This CDR3 comprises 15 residues.

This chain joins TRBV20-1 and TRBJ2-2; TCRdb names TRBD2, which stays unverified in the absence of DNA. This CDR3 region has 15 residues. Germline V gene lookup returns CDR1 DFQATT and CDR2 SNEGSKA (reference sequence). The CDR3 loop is CSAGTSGSRNGELFF.

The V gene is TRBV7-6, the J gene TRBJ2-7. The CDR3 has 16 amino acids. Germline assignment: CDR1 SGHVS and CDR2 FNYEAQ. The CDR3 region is CASSLGGSGTSYEQYF. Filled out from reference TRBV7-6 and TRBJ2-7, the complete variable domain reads GAGVSQSPRYKVTKRGQDVALRCDPISGHVSLYWYRQALGQGPEFLTYFNYEAQQDKSGLPNDRFSAERPEGSISTLTIQRTEQRDSAMYRCASSLGGSGTSYEQYFGPGTRLTVT.

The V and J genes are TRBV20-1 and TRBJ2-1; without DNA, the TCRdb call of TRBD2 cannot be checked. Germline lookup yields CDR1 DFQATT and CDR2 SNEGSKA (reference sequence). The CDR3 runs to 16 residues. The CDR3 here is CSAFLLTSGRINEQFF.

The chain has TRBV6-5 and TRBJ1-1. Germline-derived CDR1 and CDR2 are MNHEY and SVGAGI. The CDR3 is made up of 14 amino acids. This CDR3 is CASSYSARNTEAFF.

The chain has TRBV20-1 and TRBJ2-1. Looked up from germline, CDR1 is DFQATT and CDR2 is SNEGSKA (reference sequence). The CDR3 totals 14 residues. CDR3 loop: CSASNRGSSNEQFF.

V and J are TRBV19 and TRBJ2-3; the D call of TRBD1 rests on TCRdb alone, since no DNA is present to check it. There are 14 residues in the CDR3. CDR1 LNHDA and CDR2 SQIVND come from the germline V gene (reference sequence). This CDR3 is CASSILGEPDTQYF.

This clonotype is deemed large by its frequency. The CDR3 here is CSARDLGGDTQYF. The chain employs TRBV20-1 and TRBJ2-3; absent DNA, TCRdb's TRBD1 call cannot be checked. The length of the CDR3 is 13 residues. Germline V gene data show CDR1 as DFQATT and CDR2 as SNEGSKA (reference sequence).

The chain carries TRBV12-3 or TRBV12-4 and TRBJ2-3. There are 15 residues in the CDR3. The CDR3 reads CASSIGVTSTDTQYF.

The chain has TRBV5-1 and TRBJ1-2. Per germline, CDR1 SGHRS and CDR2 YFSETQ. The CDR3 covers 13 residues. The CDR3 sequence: CASSLDRHYGYTF.

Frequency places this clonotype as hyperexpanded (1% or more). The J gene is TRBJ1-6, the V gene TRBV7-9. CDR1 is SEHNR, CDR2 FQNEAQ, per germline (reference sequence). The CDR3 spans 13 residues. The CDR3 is CASSLNPNSPLHF. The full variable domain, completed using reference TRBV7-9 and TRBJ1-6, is DTGVSQNPRHKITKRGQNVTFRCDPISEHNRLYWYRQTLGQGPEFLTYFQNEAQLEKSRLLSDRFSAERPKGSFSTLEIQRTEQGDSAMYLCASSLNPNSPLHFGNGTRLTVT.

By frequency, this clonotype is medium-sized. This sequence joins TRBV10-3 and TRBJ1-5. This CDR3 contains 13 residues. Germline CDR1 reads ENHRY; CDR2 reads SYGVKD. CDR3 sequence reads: CAISESENQPQHF.

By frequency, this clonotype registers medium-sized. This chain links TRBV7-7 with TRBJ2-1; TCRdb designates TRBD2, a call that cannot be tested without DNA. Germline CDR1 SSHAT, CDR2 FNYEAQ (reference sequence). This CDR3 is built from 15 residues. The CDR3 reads CASSQGPSEYNEQFF.

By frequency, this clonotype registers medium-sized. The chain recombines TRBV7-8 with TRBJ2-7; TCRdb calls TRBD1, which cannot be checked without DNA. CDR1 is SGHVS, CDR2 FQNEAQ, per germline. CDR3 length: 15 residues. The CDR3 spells CASSSGQGSGYEQYF. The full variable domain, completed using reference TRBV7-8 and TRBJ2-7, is GAGVSQSPRYKVAKRGQDVALRCDPISGHVSLFWYQQALGQGPEFLTYFQNEAQLDKSGLPSDRFFAERPEGSVSTLKIQRTQQEDSAVYLCASSSGQGSGYEQYFGPGTRLTVT.

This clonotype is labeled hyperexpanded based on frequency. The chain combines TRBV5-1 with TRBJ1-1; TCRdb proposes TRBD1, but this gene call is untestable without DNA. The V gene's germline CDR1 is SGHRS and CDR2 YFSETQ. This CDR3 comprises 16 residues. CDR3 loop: CASSPDRVNRDTEAFF. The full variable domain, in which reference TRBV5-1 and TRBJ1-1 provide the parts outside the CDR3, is KAGVTQTPRYLIKTRGQQVTLSCSPISGHRSVSWYQQTPGQGLQFLFEYFSETQRNKGNFPGRFSGRQFSNSRSEMNVSTLELGDSALYLCASSPDRVNRDTEAFFGQGTRLTVV.

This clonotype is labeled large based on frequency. The CDR3 loop is CAISGGQSQMTVPNEKLFF. The genes are TRBV10-3 and TRBJ1-4; there is no DNA to check the TCRdb D call of TRBD1. Germline lookup yields CDR1 ENHRY and CDR2 SYGVKD. CDR3 length: 19 amino acids.

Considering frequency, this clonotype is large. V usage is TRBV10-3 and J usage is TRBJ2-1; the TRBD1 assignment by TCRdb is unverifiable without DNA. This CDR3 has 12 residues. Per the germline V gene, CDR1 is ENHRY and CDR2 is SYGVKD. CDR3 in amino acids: CAISEGQQGQFF.

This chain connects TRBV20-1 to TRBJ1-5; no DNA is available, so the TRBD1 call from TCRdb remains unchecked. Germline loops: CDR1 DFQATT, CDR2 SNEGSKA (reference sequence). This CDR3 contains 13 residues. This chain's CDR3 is CSASGPPGSKSHF.

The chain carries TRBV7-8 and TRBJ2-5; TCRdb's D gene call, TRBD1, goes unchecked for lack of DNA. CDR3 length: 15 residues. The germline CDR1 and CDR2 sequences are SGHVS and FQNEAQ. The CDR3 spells CASSPTRGGDRTQYF.

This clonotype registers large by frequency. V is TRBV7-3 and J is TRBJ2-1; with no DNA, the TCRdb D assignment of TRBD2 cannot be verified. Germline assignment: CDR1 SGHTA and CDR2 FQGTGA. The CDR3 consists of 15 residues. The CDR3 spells CASSPRSGTTNEQFF. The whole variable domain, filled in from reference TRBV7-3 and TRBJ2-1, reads GAGVSQTPSNKVTEKGKYVELRCDPISGHTALYWYRQSLGQGPEFLIYFQGTGAADDSGLPNDRFFAVRPEGSVSTLKIQRTERGDSAVYLCASSPRSGTTNEQFFGPGTRLTVL.

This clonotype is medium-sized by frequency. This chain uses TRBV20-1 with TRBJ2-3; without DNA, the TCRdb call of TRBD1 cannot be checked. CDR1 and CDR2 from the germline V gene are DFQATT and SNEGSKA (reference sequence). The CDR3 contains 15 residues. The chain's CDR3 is CSATRKDRYTDTQYF.

This CDR3 is CASSRYNEQYF. The genes are TRBV7-2 and TRBJ2-7. The germline gives CDR1 SGHTA, CDR2 FQGNSA. The CDR3 has 11 residues.

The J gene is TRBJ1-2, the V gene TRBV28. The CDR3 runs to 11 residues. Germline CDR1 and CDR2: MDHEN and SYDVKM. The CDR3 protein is CASSRLYGYTF.

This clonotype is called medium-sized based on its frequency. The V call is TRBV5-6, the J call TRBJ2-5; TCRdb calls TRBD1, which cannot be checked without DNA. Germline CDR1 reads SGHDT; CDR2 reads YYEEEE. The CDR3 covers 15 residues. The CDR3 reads CASSSDREEEETQYF.